The 25 T cell receptor beta chains in this list originate from one sample, sequenced in a study of technical replicates of blood from a handful of donors. Profiled with immunoSEQ multiplex PCR; TCRdb holds only in-frame clones, not every one. The table lists 80,000 or so clones, 90% to 96% of them singletons. Source material: T cells isolated from PBMCs. The receptors derive from a human donor in good health.

The chain carries TRBV28 and TRBJ1-1, with D uncertain. Trimming took 5 bases from V and 8 from J, leaving 15 bases between them. Germline CDR1 is MDHEN and CDR2 is SYDVKM. The CDR3 extends over 13 amino acids. CDR3 bases: TGTGCCAGCAGTGGCCTCAACCCTTCAGAAGCTTTCTTT. It codes for CASSGLNPSEAFF.

The gene calls are TRBV9 and TRBJ2-2; 8 positions agree with TRBD1. Trimming took 3 bases from V and 3 from J; bases not matched to a gene: 7. This CDR3 comprises 16 residues. The germline V gene has CDR1 SGDLS and CDR2 YYNGEE. The CDR3 sequence is CASSEGQAVYTGELFF. DNA of the CDR3: TGTGCCAGCAGCGAGGGACAGGCGGTCTACACCGGGGAGCTGTTTTTT.

This chain uses TRBV28 with TRBJ2-1; TRBD1 matches 9 bases. Germline lookup yields CDR1 MDHEN and CDR2 SYDVKM. With V trimmed by 1 base and J by 0 bases, 1 base remained unmatched. The CDR3 sequence is 16 residues long. The CDR3 reads CASSLSGQGSYNEQFF. In nucleotides, the CDR3 is TGTGCCAGCAGTTTATCGGGACAGGGCTCCTACAATGAGCAGTTCTTC. The variable domain in full, with the rest retrieved from reference TRBV28 and TRBJ2-1, is DVKVTQSSRYLVKRTGEKVFLECVQDMDHENMFWYRQDPGLGLRLIYFSYDVKMKEKGDIPEGYSVSREKKERFSLILESASTNQTSMYLCASSLSGQGSYNEQFFGPGTRLTVL.

The rearrangement uses TRBV28 and TRBJ1-3; no clear D. Trimming pared 1 base from V and 3 bases from J, leaving 19 bases between. CDR3 length: 18 residues. The germline CDR1 and CDR2 sequences are MDHEN and SYDVKM. The CDR3 here is CASSLYPPADFLGNTIYF. For the CDR3, the DNA is TGTGCCAGCAGTTTATATCCGCCCGCAGATTTCCTTGGAAACACCATATATTTT. Using reference TRBV28 and TRBJ1-3 for the parts outside the CDR3, the full variable domain is DVKVTQSSRYLVKRTGEKVFLECVQDMDHENMFWYRQDPGLGLRLIYFSYDVKMKEKGDIPEGYSVSREKKERFSLILESASTNQTSMYLCASSLYPPADFLGNTIYFGEGSWLTVV.

The chain employs TRBV27 and TRBJ1-1; tentatively, D is TRBD1 (5 bases). The CDR3 runs to 13 residues. Trimming cost V 2 bases and J 11 bases, with 15 bases left between them. From germline, CDR1 is MNHEY and CDR2 SMNVEV (reference sequence). The CDR3 region is CASSLNSGEGAFF. The DNA for the CDR3 is TGTGCCAGCAGTTTAAATTCTGGGGAGGGGGCTTTCTTT.

CDR3 nucleotide sequence: TGTGCCAGCAGTTTGTCTAGGTTTGGCACTGAAGCTTTCTTT. Amino acid sequence: CASSLSRFGTEAFF. V gene TRBV27 combines with J gene TRBJ1-1; no definite D call. Germline V gives CDR1 MNHEY, CDR2 SMNVEV (reference sequence). This CDR3 has 14 residues. V was shortened by 3 bases and J by 4 bases, with 12 bases between the two germline ends.

The V and J genes are TRBV5-1 and TRBJ2-1; 8 positions match TRBD2. Trimming removed 4 bases from V and 2 bases from J; junction bases left unmatched: 5. CDR1 and CDR2 (germline): SGHRS, YFSETQ. This CDR3 comprises 15 residues. CDR3 residues: CASSTREVTYNEQFF. The CDR3 bases are TGCGCCAGCAGCACGCGGGAGGTTACCTACAATGAGCAGTTCTTC.

This clone was recorded only once. The rearrangement links TRBV7-2 to TRBJ2-1, with a weak D call TRBD2 (6 bases). This CDR3 is built from 14 residues. Per the germline V gene, CDR1 is SGHTA and CDR2 is FQGNSA. The V end lost 6 bases, the J end lost 7 bases, and 16 bases lay between the germline ends. The CDR3 here is CASRGGILPNEQFF. DNA of the CDR3: TGTGCCAGCAGGGGAGGCATCTTGCCTAATGAGCAGTTCTTC.

This chain uses TRBV5-4 with TRBJ2-3, with D perhaps TRBD2 (6 bases). The CDR3 runs to 14 residues. Germline V gene data show CDR1 as SGHNT and CDR2 as YYREEE (reference sequence). V gave up 9 bases and J gave up 1 base, with 15 bases separating them. The DNA of the CDR3 is TGTGCCACCTCGTACTTAGCGGGCACAGATACGCAGTATTTT. The encoded protein is CATSYLAGTDTQYF.

The genes are TRBV18 and TRBJ2-5; possibly TRBD1 for D (5 bases). V was cut by 1 base and J by 3 bases, with 6 bases left in between. The CDR3 is 13 residues long. Germline V gives CDR1 KGHSH, CDR2 LQKENI. CDR3: CASSPQTEETQYF. CDR3 sequence (DNA): TGTGCCAGCTCACCACAGACAGAAGAGACCCAGTACTTC.

This chain links TRBV7-9 with TRBJ2-7, with 9 bases lining up with TRBD2. The length of the CDR3 is 15 residues. The germline gives CDR1 SEHNR, CDR2 FQNEAQ (reference sequence). V lost 0 bases, J lost 9 bases, and 9 bases stayed unmatched. In nucleotides, the CDR3 is TGTGCCAGCAGCTTAGCGGTGCGGGAGGGCCGTGGGCAGTACTTC. It codes for CASSLAVREGRGQYF.

The chain links TRBV18 to TRBJ2-5; the match to TRBD1 covers 8 bases. CDR3 size: 16 residues. J gave up 5 bases and V 0 bases, and 8 bases lay outside the gene matches. The germline V gene encodes CDR1 KGHSH and CDR2 LQKENI. CDR3 region: CASSPPAGGGLETQYF. In nucleotides, the CDR3 is TGTGCCAGCTCACCACCGGCAGGGGGCGGACTGGAGACCCAGTACTTC.

The chain joins TRBV20-1 to TRBJ1-1; 9 bases match TRBD1. Germline CDR1 and CDR2: DFQATT and SNEGSKA (reference sequence). The CDR3 runs 11 residues. The CDR3 sequence: CGDRVGTEAFF. In DNA form, the CDR3 reads TGCGGGGACAGGGTAGGCACTGAAGCTTTCTTT.

This chain links TRBV7-9 with TRBJ2-4; D may be TRBD2 (5 bases). There are 16 residues in the CDR3. Between the trimmed V and J ends, which lost 1 base and 1 base, there was a span of 11 bases. The germline V gene has CDR1 SEHNR and CDR2 FQNEAQ (reference sequence). The CDR3 here is CASSLDTGVAKNIQYF. The CDR3 DNA reads TGTGCCAGCAGCTTAGATACCGGGGTGGCCAAAAACATTCAGTACTTC.

The V call is TRBV9, the J call TRBJ2-7, with 8 bases fitting TRBD2. After removal of 4 bases from V and 6 bases from J, the junction contained 12 bases not matched to a gene. CDR3 length: 15 amino acids. The germline gives CDR1 SGDLS, CDR2 YYNGEE. CDR3 protein: CASSPTGGPLGEQYF. CDR3 in DNA: TGTGCCAGCAGCCCAACGGGAGGGCCTTTAGGCGAGCAGTACTTC.

The rearrangement joins TRBV1 to TRBJ2-5; the table's D call, TRBD2, was not checked against the DNA. TRBV1 is reported as a pseudogene. The CDR3 runs to 16 residues. The CDR3 nucleotides read TGCACCAGCAGCCCTCCCCCGAGGGACTCAAAAGAGACCCAGTACTTC. It translates to CTSSPPPRDSKETQYF.

The CDR3 DNA reads TGTGCCAGCAGTGATTCCCGTTTCAGGGACGAGCAGTACTTC. It yields the protein CASSDSRFRDEQYF. J is TRBJ2-7 and V is TRBV2; tentative D call: TRBD1 (5 bases). The CDR3 is 14 residues long. V was pared by 3 bases and J by 5 bases, with 14 bases between. Germline V gives CDR1 SNHLY, CDR2 FYNNEI.

V and J are TRBV5-8 and TRBJ2-1; 9 bases agree with TRBD1. The germline gives CDR1 SGHTS, CDR2 YDEGEE. This CDR3 region has 13 residues. V lost 5 bases to trimming and J lost 9 bases; unmatched junction nucleotides: 6. As DNA, the CDR3 is TGTGCCAGCAGGGGGACAGGGCTTGGTGAGCAGTTCTTC. Translating it yields CASRGTGLGEQFF.

V and J are TRBV7-3 and TRBJ2-7; 8 bases are a match to TRBD2. Unmatched junction bases numbered 25, after V lost 5 bases and J lost 4 bases. Germline V gives CDR1 SGHTA, CDR2 FQGTGA. CDR3 length equals 20 residues. CDR3 DNA sequence: TGTGCCAGCAGCCTACGCGGAGGGGGGCAAGGGGCGGGAGGACGGTACGAGCAGTACTTC. It codes for CASSLRGGGQGAGGRYEQYF.

A few counts support this clone. The rearrangement joins TRBV5-1 to TRBJ1-1; D not resolved. Trimming cost V 4 bases and J 5 bases, with 15 bases left between them. This CDR3 comprises 14 residues. The germline V gene encodes CDR1 SGHRS and CDR2 YFSETQ. Here the CDR3 DNA reads TGCGCCAGCAGCGCCGGACCGGGGAGAACTGAAGCTTTCTTT. Translated: CASSAGPGRTEAFF.

The chain employs TRBV7-8 and TRBJ1-1; D unclear. The CDR3 is made up of 13 amino acids. V lost 4 bases and J 7 bases, leaving 13 bases between the germline ends. Germline V gene sequence: CDR1 SGHVS, CDR2 FQNEAQ. CDR3 protein: CASSSNYRGEAFF. CDR3 DNA: TGTGCCAGCAGCTCCAATTATCGGGGTGAAGCTTTCTTT.

The chain combines TRBV10-3 with TRBJ2-5; no definite D call. Trimming took off 6 bases at V and 0 bases at J, with 2 bases between the two ends. The germline gives CDR1 ENHRY, CDR2 SYGVKD. This CDR3 spans 11 amino acids. The CDR3 loop is CAISNQETQYF. The CDR3 DNA reads as TGTGCCATCAGCAACCAAGAGACCCAGTACTTC.

The rearrangement uses TRBV19 and TRBJ2-4, with 7 bases aligning to TRBD2. Germline trimming cut 3 bases from V and 3 bases from J; bases unmatched to any gene: 14. Germline lookup yields CDR1 LNHDA and CDR2 SQIVND (reference sequence). This CDR3 spans 18 amino acids. The CDR3 region is CASSIGEKIAGVKNIQYF. DNA of the CDR3: TGTGCCAGTAGTATTGGGGAAAAAATAGCGGGTGTCAAAAACATTCAGTACTTC. The full variable domain, in which reference TRBV19 and TRBJ2-4 provide the parts outside the CDR3, is DGGITQSPKYLFRKEGQNVTLSCEQNLNHDAMYWYRQDPGQGLRLIYYSQIVNDFQKGDIAEGYSVSREKKESFPLTVTSAQKNPTAFYLCASSIGEKIAGVKNIQYFGAGTRLSVL.

The chain is built from TRBV7-2 and TRBJ1-1, with D perhaps TRBD1 (6 bases). Deletions cut 6 bases from V and 1 base from J, with 21 bases between. This CDR3 spans 17 amino acids. Germline-derived CDR1 and CDR2 are SGHTA and FQGNSA. CDR3 sequence (DNA): TGTGCCAGCAGGCCCGGGATAGGGGGGGGCCCGAACACTGAAGCTTTCTTT. As protein: CASRPGIGGGPNTEAFF.

The chain has TRBV9 and TRBJ2-7; tentative D call: TRBD2 (6 bases). From germline, CDR1 is SGDLS and CDR2 YYNGEE. The CDR3 consists of 14 residues. Trimming pared 0 bases from V and 5 bases from J, leaving 12 bases between. CDR3 in amino acids: CASSVGDSLNEQYF. CDR3 bases: TGTGCCAGCAGCGTAGGGGACTCTCTAAACGAGCAGTACTTC.